The 21 T cell receptor beta chains presented below share a single source sample, sequenced in a study of T cell responses to AZD1222 COVID-19 vaccine. Assay: immunoSEQ multiplex PCR; the TCRdb copy retains only in-frame clones and omits some. The data hold approximately 100,000 clones, with approximately 90% observed a single time. This specimen consisted of peripheral blood, obtained on day 0 of AZD1222 vaccination. The receptors stem from an adult in good health.

The chain is built from TRBV24-1 and TRBJ1-2; no definite D call. The germline gives CDR1 KGHDR, CDR2 SFDVKD. Trimming removed 9 bases from V and 1 base from J, with 14 bases in between. This CDR3 spans 14 amino acids. The CDR3 DNA reads TGTGCCACCCCGACGCAACTACTTAACTATGGCTACACCTTC. This sequence encodes CATPTQLLNYGYTF.

V gene TRBV9 combines with J gene TRBJ2-1; TRBD2 matches 11 bases. This CDR3 is built from 16 residues. V lost 4 bases to trimming and J lost 4 bases; unmatched junction nucleotides: 7. CDR1 and CDR2 from the germline V gene are SGDLS and YYNGEE. CDR3 amino acids: CASSPRLAGNYNEQFF. The CDR3 DNA follows: TGTGCCAGCAGCCCCCGACTAGCGGGGAATTACAATGAGCAGTTCTTC.

This clone was picked up one time. V usage is TRBV5-6 and J usage is TRBJ2-3, with 9 bases aligning to TRBD2. CDR3 length: 15 amino acids. Germline V CDR1 and CDR2: SGHDT, YYEEEE. J gave up 2 bases and V 0 bases, and 1 base lay outside the gene matches. The CDR3 DNA is TGTGCCAGCAGCTTGGGACTAGCGGCCACAGATACGCAGTATTTT. It translates to CASSLGLAATDTQYF.

This clone was detected once. This chain joins TRBV12-5 and TRBJ2-1; the D is unclear. Per germline, CDR1 LGHNT and CDR2 FRNRAP. The CDR3 sequence is 12 residues long. Deletions cut 4 bases from V and 6 bases from J, with 7 bases between. For the CDR3, the DNA is TGTGCTAGTGGTTCTGGATCCAATGAGCAGTTCTTC. As protein: CASGSGSNEQFF. The whole variable domain, remainder taken from reference TRBV12-5 and TRBJ2-1, is DARVTQTPRHKVTEMGQEVTMRCQPILGHNTVFWYRQTMMQGLELLAYFRNRAPLDDSGMPKDRFSAEMPDATLATLKIQPSEPRDSAVYFCASGSGSNEQFFGPGTRLTVL.

The chain combines TRBV18 with TRBJ1-6; D unclear. CDR3 length: 11 amino acids. V lost 3 bases, J lost 14 bases, and 8 bases lay in between. Germline V gives CDR1 KGHSH, CDR2 LQKENI. The CDR3 DNA reads TGTGCCAGCTCACCTGGACTTTCCCTCCACTTT. Its translation is CASSPGLSLHF.

The gene calls are TRBV6-1 and TRBJ2-1; 10 bases are shared with TRBD2. The V segment lost 4 bases and the J segment 4 bases; nucleotides outside the gene matches: 7. Germline values: CDR1 MNHNS, CDR2 SASEGT. CDR3 size: 16 residues. In nucleotides, the CDR3 is TGTGCCAGCAGTGCCCCTAGCGGGGGACAATACAATGAGCAGTTCTTC. Translating gives CASSAPSGGQYNEQFF.

The chain couples TRBV24-1 to TRBJ2-3, with 8 bases aligning to TRBD1. CDR1 is KGHDR and CDR2 is SFDVKD in the germline V gene. Unmatched junction bases numbered 5, after V lost 3 bases and J lost 10 bases. The CDR3 spans 13 residues. CDR3 amino acids: CATSDLGTGPQYF. In nucleotides, the CDR3 is TGTGCCACCAGTGATCTGGGGACAGGTCCGCAGTATTTT.

This clone was seen just once. V gene TRBV5-4 combines with J gene TRBJ2-6, with D unresolved. Trimming stripped 2 bases from V and 3 bases from J, with 6 bases between. The CDR3 has 14 amino acids. Germline CDR1 and CDR2: SGHNT and YYREEE (reference sequence). CDR3 region: CASSLPLGANVLTF. DNA of the CDR3: TGTGCCAGCAGCTTACCCCTTGGGGCCAACGTCCTGACTTTC.

The V call is TRBV6-2 or TRBV6-3, the J call TRBJ1-2, with no clear D. Germline loops: CDR1 MNHEY, CDR2 SVGEGT. Trimming cost V 2 bases and J 5 bases, with 9 bases left between them. The CDR3 is 13 residues long. CDR3 sequence reads: CASSYKAEYGYTF. In DNA, the CDR3 is TGTGCCAGCAGTTACAAGGCGGAGTATGGCTACACCTTC.

The gene calls are TRBV7-8 and TRBJ2-5; 10 nucleotides align to TRBD2. The CDR3 totals 16 residues. Germline V gene lookup returns CDR1 SGHVS and CDR2 FQNEAQ. V trimming: 2 bases; J trimming: 1 base; junction bases outside the gene matches: 4. The CDR3 reads CASSLRGLAAQETQYF. In nucleotides, the CDR3 is TGTGCCAGCAGCTTAAGAGGACTAGCGGCCCAAGAGACCCAGTACTTC.

The J gene is TRBJ2-5, the V gene TRBV7-9, with TRBD1 matching 8 bases. Germline V gives CDR1 SEHNR, CDR2 FQNEAQ (reference sequence). The CDR3 sequence is 15 residues long. The V and J ends lost 5 bases and 1 base, in that order; junction bases with no gene match: 6. CDR3 DNA sequence: TGTGCCAGCAGCACCCGACAGGGGCGCCAAGAGACCCAGTACTTC. It specifies CASSTRQGRQETQYF.

This clone has just a few counts. J is TRBJ2-2 and V is TRBV7-2, with unresolved D. The CDR3 is made up of 13 amino acids. V lost 3 bases and J lost 0, with 2 bases in between. Per germline, CDR1 SGHTA and CDR2 FQGNSA. CDR3 in amino acids: CASSLTNTGELFF. For the CDR3, the DNA is TGTGCCAGCAGCTTGACGAACACCGGGGAGCTGTTTTTT.

The chain carries TRBV5-8 and TRBJ1-2; D is unclear. The germline V and J ends were trimmed by 4 bases and 5 bases, with 18 bases remaining between them. Per germline, CDR1 SGHTS and CDR2 YDEGEE. This CDR3 has 15 amino acids. The CDR3 spells CASSHRVRAEYGYTF. The DNA of the CDR3 is TGTGCCAGCAGCCACCGGGTCCGGGCGGAATATGGCTACACCTTC.

This chain uses TRBV19 with TRBJ1-1, with unresolved D. The CDR3 spans 15 residues. V was trimmed by 1 base and J by 3 bases, leaving 12 bases between them. Germline-derived CDR1 and CDR2 are LNHDA and SQIVND (reference sequence). CDR3: CASSIGLRVDTEAFF. CDR3 DNA sequence: TGTGCCAGTAGTATAGGCCTCCGGGTGGACACTGAAGCTTTCTTT.

The gene calls are TRBV30 and TRBJ2-3; 7 nucleotides match TRBD1. The J segment lost 2 bases and the V segment lost 2 bases, leaving 7 bases of the junction unmatched. There are 15 residues in the CDR3. The germline V gene encodes CDR1 GTSNPN and CDR2 SVGIG (reference sequence). CDR3 sequence reads: CAWSLNRGYTDTQYF. In DNA, the CDR3 is TGTGCCTGGAGTCTAAACAGGGGATACACAGATACGCAGTATTTT.

The chain recombines TRBV28 with TRBJ2-6; TRBD1 might be the D (5 bases). With 4 bases removed from V and 0 bases from J, the gap between germline ends came to 13 bases. Per germline, CDR1 MDHEN and CDR2 SYDVKM. This CDR3 comprises 17 residues. The CDR3 DNA reads as TGTGCCAGCAGTTCCGTACAGGACATCTCTGGGGCCAACGTCCTGACTTTC. Protein: CASSSVQDISGANVLTF. The variable domain in full, with the rest retrieved from reference TRBV28 and TRBJ2-6, is DVKVTQSSRYLVKRTGEKVFLECVQDMDHENMFWYRQDPGLGLRLIYFSYDVKMKEKGDIPEGYSVSREKKERFSLILESASTNQTSMYLCASSSVQDISGANVLTFGAGSRLTVL.

The V call is TRBV15, the J call TRBJ1-4, with 9 positions matching TRBD1. The CDR3 is made up of 17 amino acids. Unmatched junction bases numbered 17, after V lost 5 bases and J lost 10 bases. In germline, CDR1 is LNHNV, CDR2 YYDKDF (reference sequence). The CDR3 region has the DNA TGTGCCACCAGCCCCGTCCCGGGACAGGGTGCAACGGGAAAACTGTTTTTT. Amino acids: CATSPVPGQGATGKLFF.

The sample holds a few counts of this clone. The rearrangement links TRBV6-5 to TRBJ2-7; 13 bases agree with TRBD2. The CDR3 extends over 14 amino acids. The germline V gene has CDR1 MNHEY and CDR2 SVGAGI. J was trimmed by 2 bases and V by 5 bases; bases with no gene match: 0. This chain's CDR3 is CASSTSGGAYEQYF. The CDR3 DNA reads TGTGCCAGCAGTACTAGCGGGGGGGCCTACGAGCAGTACTTC.

The genes are TRBV11-3 and TRBJ1-1; 10 nucleotides agree with TRBD1. The CDR3 totals 14 residues. Germline V lookup: CDR1 SGHNT, CDR2 YENEEA. The V and J ends lost 3 bases and 4 bases, in that order; junction bases with no gene match: 2. In DNA, the CDR3 is TGTGCCAGCAGCTTGGGACAGGGGAGCACTGAAGCTTTCTTT. This sequence encodes CASSLGQGSTEAFF.

This sequence joins TRBV29-1 and TRBJ1-2; maybe TRBD1 (6 bases). Looked up from germline, CDR1 is SQVTM and CDR2 is ANQGSEA. The V end lost 7 bases, the J end lost 4 bases, and 10 bases lay between the germline ends. The CDR3 covers 11 residues. CDR3 in amino acids: CSAGTTYGYTF. For the CDR3, the DNA is TGCAGCGCCGGGACAACCTATGGCTACACCTTC.

The chain uses TRBV19 and TRBJ1-5; a weak D match, TRBD1 (5 bases). Germline loops: CDR1 LNHDA, CDR2 SQIVND (reference sequence). The CDR3 sequence is 13 residues long. With 3 bases removed from V and 4 bases from J, the gap between germline ends came to 7 bases. In nucleotides, the CDR3 is TGTGCCAGTAGTATGACAGATAATCAGCCCCAGCATTTT. Amino acid sequence: CASSMTDNQPQHF.